The clone carrying this T cell receptor (beta chain) was detected once. Its antigen is currently unknown. In the same sample, other DNA sequences code for this CDR3. Some clones are missing from TCRdb's copy, which holds only in-frame ones; the method was immunoSEQ multiplex PCR. The sample has about 130,000 clones; approximately 90% are singletons. The CDR3 consists of 14 residues. V was trimmed by 6 bases and J by 2 bases, leaving 10 bases between them. CDR1 is MNHEY and CDR2 is SMNVEV in the germline V gene (reference sequence). Combined were second doses at about 4 or about 12 weeks. The sample is drawn from a study of T cell responses to AZD1222 COVID-19 vaccine. Overall study results and limits: Baseline antibody screening turned up just a handful of seropositive AZD1222 recipients. Spike was spanned by vaccine-associated CD4 TCRs, which were dominant at 160-218 and 743-854.

This chain joins TRBV27 and TRBJ2-2, with D possibly being TRBD1 or TRBD2 (5 bases each). The clonotype originates from an adult who received the AZD1222 COVID-19 vaccine. Source: peripheral blood, taken 28 days after the second AZD1222 dose. CDR3 coding DNA: TGTGCCAGCAGGCAGGGACGCAACACCGGGGAGCTGTTTTTT. Amino acids: CASRQGRNTGELFF.